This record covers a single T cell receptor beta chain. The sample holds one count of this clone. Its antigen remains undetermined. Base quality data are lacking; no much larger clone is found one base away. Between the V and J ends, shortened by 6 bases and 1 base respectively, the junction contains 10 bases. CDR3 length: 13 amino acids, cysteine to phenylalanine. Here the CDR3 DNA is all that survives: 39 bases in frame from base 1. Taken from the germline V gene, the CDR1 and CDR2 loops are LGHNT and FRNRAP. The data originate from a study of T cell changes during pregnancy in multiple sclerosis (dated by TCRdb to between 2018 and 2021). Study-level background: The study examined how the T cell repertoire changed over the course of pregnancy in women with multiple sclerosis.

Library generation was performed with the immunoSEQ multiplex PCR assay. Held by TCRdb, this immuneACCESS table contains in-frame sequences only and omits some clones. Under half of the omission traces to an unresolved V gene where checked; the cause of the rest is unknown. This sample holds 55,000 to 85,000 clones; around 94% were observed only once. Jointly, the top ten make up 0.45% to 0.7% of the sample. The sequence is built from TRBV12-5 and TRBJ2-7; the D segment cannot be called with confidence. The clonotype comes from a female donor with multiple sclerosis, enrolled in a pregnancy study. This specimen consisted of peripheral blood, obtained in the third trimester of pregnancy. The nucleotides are TGTGCTAGTGGGGCACCTCCTTCCTACGAGCAGTACTTC. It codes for CASGAPPSYEQYF.